This record covers a single T cell receptor beta chain. Its antigen is currently unknown. Other DNA variants within this sample encode the same CDR3. The germline CDR1 and CDR2 sequences are SQVTM and ANQGSEA. V shed 1 base and J shed 0 bases, with 5 bases lying between them. The CDR3 runs to 13 residues. Investigators reverse transcribed all isolated RNA, so they sequenced expressed TCRB transcripts. Roughly 3.4 million reads per sample on average were obtained from naive, central memory and regulatory T cell samples. Libraries were prepared by immunoSEQ multiplex PCR; TCRdb keeps only in-frame clonotypes and omits some of them. The sample consists of hundreds of thousands of clones, over 11% of them appearing once. This entry belongs to a study of beta chain features in type 1 diabetes. About the research overall: Age, gender and cell yields were alike across patients and healthy donors.

Regarding the study as a whole: Patients and controls would be equally affected if PCR favored shorter templates. When Type 1 diabetes patients were examined, their TCRB CDR3s proved moderately but significantly shorter in all four CD4+ subsets.

The chain carries TRBV29-1 and TRBJ2-3; D gene ambiguous. The receptor was derived from a man between 18 and 29 years old with type 1 diabetes. Sequencing used naive CD4+ T cells from blood. The CDR3 protein is CSVEVQSTDTQYF. Here the CDR3 DNA reads TGCAGCGTTGAAGTCCAGAGCACAGATACGCAGTATTTT.